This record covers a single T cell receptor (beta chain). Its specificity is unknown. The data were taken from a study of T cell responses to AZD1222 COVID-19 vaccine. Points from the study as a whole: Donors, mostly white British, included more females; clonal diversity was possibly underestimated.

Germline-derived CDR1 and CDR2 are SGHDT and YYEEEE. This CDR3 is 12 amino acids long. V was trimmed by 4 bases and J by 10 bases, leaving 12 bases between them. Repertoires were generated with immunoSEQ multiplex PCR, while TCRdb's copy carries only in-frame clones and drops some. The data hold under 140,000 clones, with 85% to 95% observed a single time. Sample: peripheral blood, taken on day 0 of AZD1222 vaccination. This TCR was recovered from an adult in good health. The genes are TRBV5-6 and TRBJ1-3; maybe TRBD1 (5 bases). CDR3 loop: CASSLGAGTIYF. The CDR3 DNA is TGTGCCAGCAGCCTCGGGGCAGGGACCATATATTTT.